Below are 17 T cell receptor beta chains sequenced from a single sample in a study of blood T cell repertoires in COVID-19. Sequencing was performed with immunoSEQ multiplex PCR; in TCRdb, only in-frame clones are kept and a portion is missing. This table has under 200,000 clones, approximately 86% appearing once. Material for sequencing was PBMCs or T cells enriched from blood (not recorded which). These receptors were taken from a man aged 60 to 75 who had recovered from COVID-19.

CDR3 DNA sequence: TGTGCCAGCTCACGGGAGGGACAGGGATGGGACAATGAGCAGTTCTTC. Translating it yields CASSREGQGWDNEQFF. This chain joins TRBV18 and TRBJ2-1, with 9 bases identical to TRBD1. Germline CDR1 KGHSH, CDR2 LQKENI. The CDR3 spans 16 residues. The V and J ends lost 4 bases and 5 bases, in that order; junction bases with no gene match: 9.

V is TRBV28 and J is TRBJ1-2; 10 bases are a match to TRBD1. Germline CDR1 reads MDHEN; CDR2 reads SYDVKM. The CDR3 sequence is 14 residues long. Trimming at V came to 6 bases and at J to 4 bases, leaving 5 bases not matched to a gene. The CDR3 region is CASRRTGGSYGYTF. The CDR3 DNA is TGTGCCAGCAGGAGGACAGGGGGGAGCTATGGCTACACCTTC.

The chain is built from TRBV7-9 and TRBJ1-6, with D perhaps matching TRBD1 (5 bases). CDR1 and CDR2 from the germline V gene are SEHNR and FQNEAQ (reference sequence). The CDR3 totals 13 residues. V shed 5 bases and J shed 14 bases, with 16 bases lying between them. CDR3 in amino acids: CASSPVGVVTLHF. CDR3 nucleotide sequence: TGTGCCAGCAGCCCAGTAGGGGTTGTCACCCTCCACTTT.

The chain couples TRBV6-5 to TRBJ1-2, with 7 bases lining up with TRBD1. Trimming at V came to 6 bases and at J to 4 bases, leaving 8 bases not matched to a gene. The CDR3 runs to 14 residues. CDR1 MNHEY and CDR2 SVGAGI come from the germline V gene. CDR3 protein: CASSGDSEAYGYTF. The DNA of the CDR3 is TGTGCCAGCAGCGGGGACAGCGAAGCCTATGGCTACACCTTC.

This clone was observed a few times. The J gene is TRBJ2-6, the V gene TRBV2, with 8 bases aligning to TRBD1. V was clipped by 7 bases and J by 4 bases; unmatched bases: 6. Per germline, CDR1 SNHLY and CDR2 FYNNEI. This CDR3 has 15 residues. CDR3 amino acids: CASKQGAAGANVLTF. CDR3 coding DNA: TGTGCCAGCAAGCAGGGGGCGGCAGGGGCCAACGTCCTGACTTTC.

This chain uses TRBV28 with TRBJ1-2; 10 positions match TRBD1. CDR1 and CDR2 (germline): MDHEN, SYDVKM. The CDR3 contains 14 residues. With V trimmed by 5 bases and J by 4 bases, 4 bases remained unmatched. CDR3 DNA sequence: TGTGCCAGCAGTACCCGGACAGGGGGCTATGGCTACACCTTC. It yields the protein CASSTRTGGYGYTF.

V gene TRBV5-4 combines with J gene TRBJ1-3; D remains unclear. V was cut by 0 bases and J by 0 bases, with 7 bases left in between. Germline CDR1 is SGHNT and CDR2 is YYREEE (reference sequence). This CDR3 is 15 amino acids long. The CDR3 DNA reads as TGTGCCAGCAGCTTGGACAGCTACTCTGGAAACACCATATATTTT. Protein sequence: CASSLDSYSGNTIYF.

The count of this clone is one. The gene calls are TRBV15 and TRBJ1-1, with 12 bases fitting TRBD1. CDR1 is LNHNV and CDR2 is YYDKDF in the germline V gene (reference sequence). The junction had 11 bases not matched to a gene; V was cut back by 2 bases and J by 4 bases. The CDR3 runs to 18 residues. CDR3 sequence: CATSRRLIGTGGITEAFF. In DNA, the CDR3 is TGTGCCACCAGCAGACGATTAATCGGGACAGGGGGCATCACTGAAGCTTTCTTT.

This clone was recorded once. This rearrangement joins TRBV18 to TRBJ1-5; D is perhaps TRBD1 (5 bases). Germline V gene lookup returns CDR1 KGHSH and CDR2 LQKENI. This CDR3 is 15 amino acids long. The V end was cut by 3 bases, the J end by 4 bases, with 13 bases between. The DNA of the CDR3 is TGTGCCAGCTCACCTCCGGGGGGTGGTAATCAGCCCCAGCATTTT. Its translation is CASSPPGGGNQPQHF.

This clone was seen once. The chain is built from TRBV19 and TRBJ2-3; tentatively, D is TRBD1 (5 bases). Germline V gene sequence: CDR1 LNHDA, CDR2 SQIVND (reference sequence). With 7 bases removed from V and 0 bases from J, the gap between germline ends came to 11 bases. The CDR3 has 14 residues. The CDR3 protein is CASTQGPSTDTQYF. The CDR3 nucleotides read TGTGCCAGTACCCAGGGCCCCAGCACAGATACGCAGTATTTT.

The DNA for the CDR3 is TGCAGCGGGGGTGAGGGGGAAGTCTACGAGCAGTACTTC. This codes for CSGGEGEVYEQYF. This chain links TRBV29-1 with TRBJ2-7; D is perhaps TRBD1 (6 bases). The V and J ends lost 7 bases and 3 bases respectively, with 16 bases between them. Germline-derived CDR1 and CDR2 are SQVTM and ANQGSEA. The CDR3 loop spans 13 amino acids.

The chain employs TRBV27 and TRBJ2-3; TRBD1 aligns across 9 bases. This CDR3 contains 16 residues. The V gene's germline CDR1 is MNHEY and CDR2 SMNVEV (reference sequence). V dropped 5 bases and J dropped 4; count of bases not matched to a gene: 10. CDR3 sequence: CASSTIGGQGPDTQYF. As DNA, the CDR3 is TGTGCCAGCAGTACCATAGGGGGACAGGGCCCAGATACGCAGTATTTT.

The CDR3: CASSLGTGIIYNEQFF. The DNA of the CDR3 is TGCGCCAGCAGCTTGGGGACTGGAATCATCTACAATGAGCAGTTCTTC. The chain links TRBV5-1 to TRBJ2-1; D is perhaps TRBD2 (5 bases). Trimming took 0 bases from V and 3 from J, leaving 13 bases between them. CDR3 size: 16 residues. Germline CDR1 SGHRS, CDR2 YFSETQ.

This chain joins TRBV5-1 and TRBJ2-2; D perhaps matches TRBD1 (5 bases). V was pared by 5 bases and J by 8 bases, with 16 bases between. The V gene's germline CDR1 is SGHRS and CDR2 YFSETQ. The CDR3 contains 14 residues. In DNA form, the CDR3 reads TGCGCCAGCAGTCGAACCTCGCAGGGAGGGGAGCTGTTTTTT. This sequence encodes CASSRTSQGGELFF.

The chain links TRBV27 to TRBJ1-4; a possible D gene is TRBD1 (5 bases). V was cut by 5 bases and J by 5 bases, with 18 bases left in between. The CDR3 sequence is 16 residues long. Germline loops: CDR1 MNHEY, CDR2 SMNVEV (reference sequence). In DNA, the CDR3 is TGTGCCAGCAGTGAGTGGGGAAGCGGGGCCAATGAAAAACTGTTTTTT. It specifies CASSEWGSGANEKLFF. Full variable domain (outside the CDR3, taken from reference TRBV27 and TRBJ1-4): EAQVTQNPRYLITVTGKKLTVTCSQNMNHEYMSWYRQDPGLGLRQIYYSMNVEVTDKGDVPEGYKVSRKEKRNFPLILESPSPNQTSLYFCASSEWGSGANEKLFFGSGTQLSVL.

V is TRBV7-9 and J is TRBJ2-1, with a tentative D call TRBD2 (6 bases). The germline V and J ends were trimmed by 10 bases and 1 base, with 17 bases remaining between them. CDR3 length equals 15 residues. Per the germline V gene, CDR1 is SEHNR and CDR2 is FQNEAQ (reference sequence). CDR3 residues: CAIPVSGDSYNEQFF. CDR3 DNA: TGTGCCATCCCGGTTAGCGGAGATTCCTACAATGAGCAGTTCTTC.

The chain carries TRBV29-1 and TRBJ1-5, with 7 bases matching TRBD1. The germline gives CDR1 SQVTM, CDR2 ANQGSEA. The CDR3 is made up of 13 amino acids. The ends lost 6 bases at V and 5 bases at J; junction bases unmatched: 7. CDR3 DNA sequence: TGCAGCGTCCGGGACAGTGATGATCAGCCCCAGCATTTT. Translation gives CSVRDSDDQPQHF.